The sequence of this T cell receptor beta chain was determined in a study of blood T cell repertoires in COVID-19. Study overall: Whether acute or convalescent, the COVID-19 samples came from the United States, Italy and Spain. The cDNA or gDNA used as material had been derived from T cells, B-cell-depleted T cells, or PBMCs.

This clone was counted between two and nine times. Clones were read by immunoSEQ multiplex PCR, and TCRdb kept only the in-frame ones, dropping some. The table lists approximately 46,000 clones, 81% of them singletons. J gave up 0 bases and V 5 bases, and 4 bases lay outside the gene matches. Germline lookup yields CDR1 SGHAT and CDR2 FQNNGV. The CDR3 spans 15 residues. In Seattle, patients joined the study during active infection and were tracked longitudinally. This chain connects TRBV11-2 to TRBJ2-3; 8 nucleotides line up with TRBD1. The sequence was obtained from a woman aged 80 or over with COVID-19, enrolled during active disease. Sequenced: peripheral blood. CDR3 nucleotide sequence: TGTGCCAGCAGCGATCGGACAGGGAGCACAGATACGCAGTATTTT. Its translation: CASSDRTGSTDTQYF.